This TCR beta chain derives from a study of CD8 T cells in Susac syndrome. Reverse transcription used roughly 0.45 to 1 ug RNA and random hexamers. TCRdb itself ran the immunoSEQ multiplex PCR reads through MiXCR, one entry per CDR3 protein. The sample lists a few hundred thousand distinct CDR3 sequences; 95% were seen once. Germline CDR1 SGHRS, CDR2 YFSETQ. This CDR3 has 16 residues. Trimming took off 4 bases at V and 0 bases at J, with 14 bases between the two ends. Input material: CD4+ T cells from PBMCs. The chain couples TRBV5-1 to TRBJ1-5, with D possibly being TRBD1 (5 bases). The receptor's source is a human donor with multiple sclerosis. CDR3: CASSLGDRGSNQPQHF. CDR3 coding DNA: TGCGCCAGCAGCCTAGGGGACCGGGGTAGCAATCAGCCCCAGCATTTT.